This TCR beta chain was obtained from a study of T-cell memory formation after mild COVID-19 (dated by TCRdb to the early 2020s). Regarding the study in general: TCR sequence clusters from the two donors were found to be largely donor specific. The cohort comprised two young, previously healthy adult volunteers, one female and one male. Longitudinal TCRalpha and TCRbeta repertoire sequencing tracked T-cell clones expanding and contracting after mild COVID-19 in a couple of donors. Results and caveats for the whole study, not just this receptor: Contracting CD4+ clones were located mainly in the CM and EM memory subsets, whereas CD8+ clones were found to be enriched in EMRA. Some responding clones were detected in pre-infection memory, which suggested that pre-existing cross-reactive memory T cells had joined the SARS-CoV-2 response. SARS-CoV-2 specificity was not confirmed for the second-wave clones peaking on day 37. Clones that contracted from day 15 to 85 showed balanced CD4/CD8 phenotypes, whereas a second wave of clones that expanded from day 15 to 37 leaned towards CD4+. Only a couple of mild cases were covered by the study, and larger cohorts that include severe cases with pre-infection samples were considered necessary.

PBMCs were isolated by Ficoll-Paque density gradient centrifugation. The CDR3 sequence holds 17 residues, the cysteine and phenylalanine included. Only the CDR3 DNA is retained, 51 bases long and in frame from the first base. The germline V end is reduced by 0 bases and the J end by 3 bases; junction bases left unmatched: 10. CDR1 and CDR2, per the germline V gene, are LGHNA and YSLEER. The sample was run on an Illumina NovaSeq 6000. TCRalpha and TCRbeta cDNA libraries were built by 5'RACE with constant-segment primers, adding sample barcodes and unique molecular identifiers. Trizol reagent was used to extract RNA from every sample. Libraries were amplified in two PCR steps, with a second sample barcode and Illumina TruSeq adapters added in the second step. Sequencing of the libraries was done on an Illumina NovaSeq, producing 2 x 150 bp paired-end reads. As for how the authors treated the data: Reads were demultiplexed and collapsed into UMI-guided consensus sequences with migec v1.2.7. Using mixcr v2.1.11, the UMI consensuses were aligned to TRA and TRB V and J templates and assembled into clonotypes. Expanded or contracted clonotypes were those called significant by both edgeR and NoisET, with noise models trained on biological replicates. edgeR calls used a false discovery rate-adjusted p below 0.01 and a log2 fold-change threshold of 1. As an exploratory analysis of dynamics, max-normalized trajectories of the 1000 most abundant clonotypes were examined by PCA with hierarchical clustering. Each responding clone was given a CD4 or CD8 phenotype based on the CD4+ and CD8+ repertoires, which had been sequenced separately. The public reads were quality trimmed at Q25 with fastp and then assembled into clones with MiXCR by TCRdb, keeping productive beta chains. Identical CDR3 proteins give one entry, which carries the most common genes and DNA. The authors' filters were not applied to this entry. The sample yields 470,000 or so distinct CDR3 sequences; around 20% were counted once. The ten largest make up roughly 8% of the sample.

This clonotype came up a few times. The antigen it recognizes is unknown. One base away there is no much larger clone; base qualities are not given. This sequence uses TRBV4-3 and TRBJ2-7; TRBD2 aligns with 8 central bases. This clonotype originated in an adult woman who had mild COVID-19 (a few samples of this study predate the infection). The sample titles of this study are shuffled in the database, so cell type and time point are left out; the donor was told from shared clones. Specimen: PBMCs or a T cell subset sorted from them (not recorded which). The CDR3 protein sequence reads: CASSQDKGVAGIYEQYF. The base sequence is TGCGCCAGCAGCCAAGATAAGGGAGTAGCGGGGATCTACGAGCAGTACTTC.